These T cell receptor beta chains were read from a single sample in a study of cytomegalovirus exposure and HLA in healthy donors. Sequenced by immunoSEQ multiplex PCR; TCRdb stores in-frame clones only, minus some. The sample lists 120,000 or so clones, more than 70% occurring once. The sequenced material came from PBMCs. The receptors originated from a woman in her twenties or thirties in good health and CMV-seronegative. The CDR3 runs from the conserved cysteine through the conserved F or W. A D gene is named only where the DNA matches it firmly. The size of a clone is reported for some rows only, either as once, few or many, or as a class for expanded clones.

abundance	j_gene	v_gene	d_gene	CDR3aa	CDR3nt
.	TRBJ2-3	TRBV5-1	TRBD1	CASSLARGQGTADTQYF	TGCGCCAGCAGCTTGGCGAGGGGACAGGGGACGGCAGATACGCAGTATTTT
.	TRBJ2-2	TRBV6-5	TRBD2	CASSYQRGGATGELFF	TGTGCCAGCAGTTATCAGCGGGGGGGCGCAACCGGGGAGCTGTTTTTT
.	TRBJ1-6	TRBV7-2	TRBD1	CASSRRTGSNSPLHF	TGTGCCAGCAGCCGGCGGACAGGGAGTAACTCACCCCTCCACTTT
.	TRBJ2-6	TRBV4-2	.	CASSQGSNSGANVLTF	TGTGCCAGCAGCCAAGGTAGTAACTCTGGGGCCAACGTCCTGACTTTC
.	TRBJ1-6	TRBV5-3	.	CARRTVNSPLHF	TGTGCCAGAAGGACAGTCAATTCACCCCTCCACTTT
few	TRBJ1-5	TRBV10-3	.	CAISDSGGSNQPQHF	TGTGCCATCAGTGATTCGGGGGGTAGCAATCAGCCCCAGCATTTT
.	TRBJ1-5	TRBV19	.	CASSIIQGGGAQHF	TGTGCCAGTAGTATAATCCAGGGCGGTGGAGCCCAGCATTTT
.	TRBJ2-7	TRBV5-1	.	CASSLPDRAPYEQYF	TGCGCCAGCAGCTTGCCAGACAGAGCGCCCTACGAGCAGTACTTC
.	TRBJ1-2	TRBV10-2	.	CASRSGERYGYTF	TGCGCCAGCAGGTCAGGGGAGCGGTATGGCTACACCTTC
.	TRBJ1-5	TRBV9	.	CASSYTGGNQPQHF	TGTGCCAGCAGCTATACTGGGGGGAATCAGCCCCAGCATTTT
.	TRBJ1-1	TRBV7-8	TRBD1	CASTPSPRDRGLVAFF	TGTGCCAGCACCCCGTCCCCTAGGGACAGGGGGCTAGTTGCTTTCTTT
.	TRBJ1-5	TRBV6-1	.	CASSALRQAYNQPQHF	TGTGCCAGCAGTGCACTCCGACAGGCGTATAATCAGCCCCAGCATTTT
.	TRBJ2-1	TRBV21-1	.	CASSKDDRGFYNEQFF	TGTGCCAGCAGCAAAGACGACAGGGGGTTTTACAATGAGCAGTTCTTC
.	TRBJ1-6	TRBV5-6	.	CASSFRGFEGNSPLHF	TGTGCCAGCAGCTTTCGGGGGTTCGAGGGTAATTCACCCCTCCACTTT
.	TRBJ1-1	TRBV7-2	.	CASSPSPMNTEAFF	TGTGCCAGCAGCCCATCCCCCATGAACACTGAAGCTTTCTTT
.	TRBJ1-3	TRBV5-6	TRBD1	CASQPQPGQGLGNTIYF	TGTGCCAGCCAACCACAGCCGGGACAGGGACTTGGAAACACCATATATTTT
.	TRBJ2-1	TRBV6-1	TRBD2	CASSMTSGGYNEQFF	TGTGCCAGCAGCATGACTAGCGGGGGTTACAATGAGCAGTTCTTC
.	TRBJ2-2	TRBV6-5	.	CASSEGRGARLFF	TGTGCCAGCAGTGAGGGTCGGGGGGCGAGGCTGTTTTTT
once	TRBJ2-7	TRBV27	.	CASSLSPMGAEQYF	TGTGCCAGCAGTTTATCGCCAATGGGCGCCGAGCAGTACTTC
.	TRBJ2-2	TRBV4-1	TRBD1	CASRQGQGVSTGELFF	TGCGCCAGCCGCCAAGGACAGGGTGTCAGCACCGGGGAGCTGTTTTTT
.	TRBJ2-3	TRBV2	TRBD2	CASSEALLRRGGTDTQYF	TGTGCCAGCAGTGAAGCGCTTCTAAGGCGGGGGGGGACAGATACGCAGTATTTT
.	TRBJ2-2	TRBV27	.	CASRILDRNTGELFF	TGTGCCAGCAGAATTCTGGACAGAAACACCGGGGAGCTGTTTTTT
.	TRBJ2-7	TRBV7-2	TRBD2	CASSLRAGARSYEQYF	TGTGCCAGCAGCTTACGAGCGGGGGCCCGCTCCTACGAGCAGTACTTC
.	TRBJ2-7	TRBV7-6	TRBD2	CASSLIIAGGLHEQYF	TGTGCCAGCAGCTTAATTATTGCGGGGGGGCTCCACGAGCAGTACTTC
.	TRBJ1-5	TRBV19	TRBD1	CASRLDRASNQPQHF	TGTGCCAGTAGACTTGACAGGGCTAGCAATCAGCCCCAGCATTTT
.	TRBJ2-7	TRBV7-2	.	CASSWDSTSSYEQYF	TGTGCCAGCAGCTGGGACTCGACGAGCTCCTACGAGCAGTACTTC
.	TRBJ1-6	TRBV5-8	TRBD1	CASSLDVGQKYSPLHF	TGTGCCAGCAGCTTGGACGTGGGACAGAAGTATTCACCCCTCCACTTT
.	TRBJ1-1	TRBV9	.	CASSPLGGGYTEAFF	TGTGCCAGCAGCCCCCTCGGGGGAGGGTACACTGAAGCTTTCTTT
.	TRBJ2-1	TRBV12-5	TRBD1	CASGFGQGANEQFF	TGTGCTAGTGGTTTTGGGCAGGGGGCGAATGAGCAGTTCTTC
.	TRBJ1-2	TRBV6-5	.	CASSVDRNYGYTF	TGTGCCAGCAGTGTGGACAGAAACTATGGCTACACCTTC
few	TRBJ2-5	TRBV13	TRBD2	CASSLGAGVETQYF	TGTGCCAGCAGCTTGGGAGCGGGGGTTGAGACCCAGTACTTC
.	TRBJ2-5	TRBV7-2	TRBD1	CASSFGQEQTQYF	TGTGCCAGCAGCTTCGGACAGGAGCAGACCCAGTACTTC
.	TRBJ1-5	TRBV7-2	.	CASSLGQGGSNQPQHF	TGTGCCAGCAGCCTGGGGCAGGGAGGCAGCAATCAGCCCCAGCATTTT
.	TRBJ1-2	TRBV5-1	.	CASRLLWGVGYGYTF	TGCGCCAGCCGACTGCTGTGGGGGGTCGGCTATGGCTACACCTTC
.	TRBJ2-2	TRBV9	.	CASSAQDTGELFF	TGTGCCAGCAGCGCACAGGACACCGGGGAGCTGTTTTTT
.	TRBJ1-5	TRBV6-5	.	CASSGAGGDQPQHF	TGTGCCAGCAGCGGTGCCGGGGGGGACCAGCCCCAGCATTTT
.	TRBJ2-1	TRBV7-9	.	CASSLIRGSSYNEQFF	TGTGCCAGCAGCTTAATTAGGGGTAGCTCCTACAATGAGCAGTTCTTC